This T cell receptor (beta chain) emerged from a study of CD8+ T cells in alopecia areata. In the study overall: Tofacitinib was taken orally by treated patients, and the dose was 5 to 10 mg twice daily. Study-wide findings and caveats: Alopecia totalis/universalis scalp especially showed more expanded CD8+ clones than normal scalp. When scalp samples are sequenced, resident alphabeta T cells of normal skin are also captured.

Peripheral blood and lesional scalp punch biopsies came from alopecia areata patients. Comment on this clone: Its antigen is still unknown.

V lost 1 base and J lost 9, with 10 bases in between. The CDR3 has 13 residues. Germline-derived CDR1 and CDR2 are LGHNA and YNFKEQ. Following RNA extraction, reverse transcription yielded cDNA that acted as the sequencing template. Libraries were prepared by immunoSEQ multiplex PCR; TCRdb keeps only in-frame clonotypes and omits some of them. The sample shows more than 200,000 clones, 67% of them seen only once. This receptor was obtained from a human donor with alopecia areata. This material consisted of CD4+ T cells sorted from blood, taken at week 0. The V gene is TRBV4-2, the J gene TRBJ2-1; D gene uncertain. CDR3 amino acids: CASSQVAPGEQFF. The DNA for the CDR3 is TGTGCCAGCAGCCAAGTGGCCCCGGGTGAGCAGTTCTTC.